This record concerns one T cell receptor beta chain sequence. Its antigen is not identified. This specimen belongs to a study of T cells in Graves' hyperthyroidism and ophthalmopathy. Broader study findings: In simple terms, a model built on 13 V-J features told ophthalmopathy apart from stable hyperthyroidism.

RNA transcripts were the template for amplifying TCR beta CDR3 regions. A set of HTBI primers served as the primers for a first-round RT-PCR of the TCR CDR3. TCRdb reanalysed the multiplex PCR reads using MiXCR and keeps one entry per CDR3 protein. This table holds some 800,000 distinct CDR3 sequences, approximately 40% found once. This CDR3 region has 15 residues. Losses at the gene ends were 5 bases for V and 5 bases for J; bases not matched to a gene: 9. The J gene is TRBJ1-1, the V gene TRBV12-3 or TRBV12-4; TRBD1 matches 9 bases. Sequenced sample: blood. The receptor's source is a man aged 18 to 29 with Graves' hyperthyroidism. CDR3 nucleotides: TGTGCCAGCAGTCCGCCGGGACAGGGAGGTACTGAAGCTTTCTTT. Residues: CASSPPGQGGTEAFF.